A single sample gave rise to the 28 T cell receptor beta chains below, sequenced in a study of cytomegalovirus exposure and HLA in healthy donors. Use of 60 Vbeta and 13 Jbeta primers characterized the PCR. Clones were sequenced by immunoSEQ multiplex PCR, and TCRdb holds only the in-frame ones, with some missing. Here the sample spans a few hundred thousand clones, 83% being singletons. Sequenced material: PBMCs. Every receptor here comes from a girl aged 10-17 years in good health and CMV-seronegative.

The CDR3, as DNA: TGCGCCAGCAGTGATTTGTCAGGGGGCTATGGCTACACCTTC. Protein sequence: CASSDLSGGYGYTF. The J gene is TRBJ1-2, the V gene TRBV10-2, with 7 bases that match TRBD1. Germline CDR1 and CDR2: WSHSY and SAAADI. The CDR3 contains 14 residues. Trimming at V came to 3 bases and at J to 4 bases, leaving 5 bases not matched to a gene.

V and J are TRBV6-1 and TRBJ2-5; D remains unclear. The DNA end favors TRBJ2-7, so the J call may be wrong. The CDR3 has 16 residues. Germline assignment: CDR1 MNHNS and CDR2 SASEGT. CDR3: CASSDRQVESSYEQYF. The CDR3 DNA follows: TGTGCCAGCAGTGATCGGCAGGTAGAAAGCTCCTACGAGCAGTACTTC.

The V gene is TRBV28, the J gene TRBJ2-3; no clear D. Germline V gives CDR1 MDHEN, CDR2 SYDVKM. The V and J ends lost 3 bases and 7 bases respectively, with 29 bases between them. The length of the CDR3 is 19 residues. The DNA for the CDR3 is TGTGCCAGCAGTTTTCAGTCAACACCGGAACCAATAGCTATCCATACGCAGTATTTT. This sequence encodes CASSFQSTPEPIAIHTQYF.

The CDR3, as DNA: TGCGCCAGCAGCCAAGATCCGAAGGGGGATATAGTGTTTTTT. Its protein is CASSQDPKGDIVFF. This rearrangement joins TRBV4-1 to TRBJ1-4; possibly TRBD1 for D (6 bases). Germline CDR1 and CDR2: MGHRA and YSYEKL. The CDR3 has 14 residues. V was cut by 0 bases and J by 15 bases, with 17 bases left in between.

The V and J genes are TRBV10-1 and TRBJ2-1, with a weak D call TRBD2 (5 bases). Per germline, CDR1 WNHNN and CDR2 SYGVQD (reference sequence). The CDR3 totals 17 residues. V lost 2 bases, J lost 2 bases, and 16 bases lay in between. CDR3 DNA: TGCGCCAGCAGTGAGGCGTCTAGGCGGGCTACCTACAATGAGCAGTTCTTC. Its translation: CASSEASRRATYNEQFF.

This sequence joins TRBV5-1 and TRBJ2-7, with 11 positions matching TRBD2. CDR1 and CDR2 from the germline V gene are SGHRS and YFSETQ. This CDR3 has 15 residues. J was trimmed by 2 bases and V by 1 base; bases with no gene match: 2. In nucleotides, the CDR3 is TGCGCCAGCAGCTTGCTAGCGGGGGGACCCTACGAGCAGTACTTC. Protein product: CASSLLAGGPYEQYF.

This clone has just a few counts. The rearrangement uses TRBV7-2 and TRBJ2-7; 9 bases agree with TRBD1. Trimming removed 5 bases from V and 1 base from J; junction bases left unmatched: 3. Per the germline V gene, CDR1 is SGHTA and CDR2 is FQGNSA. The CDR3 has 14 amino acids. CDR3 nucleotides: TGTGCCAGCAGCATGACAGGGGGTTCCTACGAGCAGTACTTC. Its translation is CASSMTGGSYEQYF.

As concerns this clone: The sample has other DNA sequences that encode this CDR3 too. This rearrangement joins TRBV28 to TRBJ2-7; D is unclear. V shed 4 bases and J shed 2 bases, with 3 bases lying between them. Germline CDR1 reads MDHEN; CDR2 reads SYDVKM. This CDR3 is built from 11 residues. The CDR3 DNA reads as TGTGCCAGCAGTTCCACCTACGAGCAGTACTTC. Translated: CASSSTYEQYF.

Only a few counts were recorded for this clone. V and J are TRBV28 and TRBJ2-7; 8 positions agree with TRBD1. Per the germline V gene, CDR1 is MDHEN and CDR2 is SYDVKM. The length of the CDR3 is 13 residues. The junction had 3 bases not matched to a gene; V was cut back by 3 bases and J by 5 bases. The CDR3 region is CASSFSGGHEQYF. The DNA of the CDR3 is TGTGCCAGCAGTTTTTCAGGGGGCCACGAGCAGTACTTC.

V gene TRBV18 combines with J gene TRBJ2-7, with TRBD1 identical over 7 bases. The CDR3 is 14 residues long. The germline V gene encodes CDR1 KGHSH and CDR2 LQKENI. The J segment lost 5 bases and the V segment lost 4 bases, leaving 8 bases of the junction unmatched. The CDR3 sequence is CASSRDRETHEQYF. CDR3 nucleotides: TGTGCCAGCTCACGCGACAGGGAAACACACGAGCAGTACTTC.

This clone was observed a handful of times. The rearrangement joins TRBV18 to TRBJ2-5; D remains ambiguous. CDR3 length equals 12 residues. CDR1 is KGHSH, CDR2 LQKENI, per germline. V was cut by 2 bases and J by 3 bases, with 4 bases left in between. The CDR3, as DNA: TGTGCCAGCTCACCAGAGGAAGAGACCCAGTACTTC. It specifies CASSPEEETQYF.

This clone was seen only a few times. This sequence joins TRBV5-6 and TRBJ1-4, with D possibly being TRBD1 (6 bases). The germline CDR1 and CDR2 sequences are SGHDT and YYEEEE. V was trimmed by 5 bases and J by 4 bases, leaving 12 bases between them. The CDR3 has 14 amino acids. In nucleotides, the CDR3 is TGTGCCAGCAGGGCGGACAGACATAATGAAAAACTGTTTTTT. Translating gives CASRADRHNEKLFF.

About this clone itself: The junction does not match germline at one end; this may be a read error. The rearrangement uses TRBV25-1 and TRBJ1-1; the D is unclear. This CDR3 comprises 13 residues. Per germline, CDR1 MGHDK and CDR2 SYGVNS. CDR3 region: CANSAAGGDEAFF. The CDR3 region has the DNA TGTGCCAACAGTGCCGCCGGTGGTGATGAAGCTTTCTTT.

The rearrangement uses TRBV28 and TRBJ1-6; 10 nucleotides align to TRBD1. The CDR3 length is 19 residues. Germline trimming cut 4 bases from V and 6 bases from J; bases unmatched to any gene: 15. Germline V gene lookup returns CDR1 MDHEN and CDR2 SYDVKM. CDR3 coding DNA: TGTGCCAGCAGTTCCTTCAATTACCGACAGGGGGCCTTTAATTCACCCCTCCACTTT. Protein product: CASSSFNYRQGAFNSPLHF.

The V call is TRBV30, the J call TRBJ1-1, with D possibly being TRBD1 (5 bases). The CDR3 runs 17 residues. In germline, CDR1 is GTSNPN, CDR2 SVGIG (reference sequence). The ends were cut back, 5 bases at V and 1 base at J, with 23 bases in the middle. In DNA form, the CDR3 reads TGTGCCTGGCGAAGCAGCAGGGTTATGGTCCCGAACACTGAAGCTTTCTTT. Its translation: CAWRSSRVMVPNTEAFF.

J is TRBJ2-1 and V is TRBV28; 8 bases are a match to TRBD2. The germline V gene has CDR1 MDHEN and CDR2 SYDVKM. Trimming cost V 3 bases and J 14 bases; bases outside gene matches: 15. CDR3 length: 15 amino acids. The CDR3 nucleotides read TGTGCCAGCAGTTTTCGTCTGGAAGCGGGAGATTGGAAGTTCTTC. Translated, it gives CASSFRLEAGDWKFF.

This clone was observed once. V is TRBV19 and J is TRBJ1-2; 7 nucleotides align to TRBD1. J gave up 3 bases and V 3 bases, and 13 bases lay outside the gene matches. This CDR3 is built from 17 residues. CDR1 and CDR2 from the germline V gene are LNHDA and SQIVND (reference sequence). The chain's CDR3 is CASSIFFRQGIDYGYTF. The CDR3 region has the DNA TGTGCCAGTAGTATTTTCTTCCGACAGGGTATAGACTATGGCTACACCTTC.

The chain employs TRBV6-5 and TRBJ2-1; D is unresolved. The CDR3 has 15 residues. CDR1 and CDR2 (germline): MNHEY, SVGAGI. V lost 3 bases to trimming and J lost 1 base, with 10 bases between them. CDR3 DNA sequence: TGTGCCAGCAGTTATACCCAGTGGTCCTACAATGAGCAGTTCTTC. This translates into CASSYTQWSYNEQFF.

This chain uses TRBV7-9 with TRBJ2-4; 9 bases are shared with TRBD1. Trimming removed 4 bases from V and 7 bases from J; junction bases left unmatched: 11. Germline lookup yields CDR1 SEHNR and CDR2 FQNEAQ (reference sequence). CDR3 length: 16 residues. CDR3 DNA sequence: TGTGCCAGCAGCTCAGTATACCGGGACAGGGATAACATTCAGTACTTC. Translation: CASSSVYRDRDNIQYF.

This clone was found a few times. The chain carries TRBV6-1 and TRBJ2-1; TRBD2 matches 10 bases. Trimming cost V 4 bases and J 4 bases; bases outside gene matches: 4. Germline-derived CDR1 and CDR2 are MNHNS and SASEGT. The CDR3 covers 15 residues. The CDR3 loop is CASSGLAGGYNEQFF. In nucleotides, the CDR3 is TGTGCCAGCAGTGGGTTAGCGGGAGGATACAATGAGCAGTTCTTC.

The chain combines TRBV18 with TRBJ2-7; 7 bases align to TRBD1. The CDR3 runs to 16 residues. Germline CDR1 reads KGHSH; CDR2 reads LQKENI. V lost 0 bases and J lost 9; bases outside the gene matches: 14. The CDR3 DNA reads TGTGCCAGCTCACCACCGGGGCCGAGACAGGGTGAACGGCAGTACTTC. This translates into CASSPPGPRQGERQYF.

The J gene is TRBJ2-2, the V gene TRBV2; D uncertain. The CDR3 has 14 amino acids. Per the germline V gene, CDR1 is SNHLY and CDR2 is FYNNEI. The V end was cut by 7 bases, the J end by 1 base, with 10 bases between. The DNA of the CDR3 is TGTGCCAGCATATTATATCTGAACACCGGGGAGCTGTTTTTT. This encodes CASILYLNTGELFF.

Only a few counts were recorded for this clone. The chain recombines TRBV29-1 with TRBJ2-1, with D possibly matching TRBD1 (7 bases). Germline V gene sequence: CDR1 SQVTM, CDR2 ANQGSEA. V lost 2 bases and J lost 3, with 14 bases in between. This CDR3 is built from 15 residues. CDR3 DNA: TGCAGCGTTGAAATTGGAGGGGGCCACTACAATGAGCAGTTCTTC. Protein sequence: CSVEIGGGHYNEQFF.

This CDR3 is CASSISSGQETQYF. Written as DNA, the CDR3 is TGTGCCAGTAGTATCTCTAGCGGACAAGAGACCCAGTACTTC. The chain has TRBV19 and TRBJ2-5, with 7 bases lining up with TRBD2. The CDR3 loop spans 14 amino acids. V lost 3 bases to trimming and J lost 2 bases; unmatched junction nucleotides: 3. CDR1 is LNHDA, CDR2 SQIVND, per germline (reference sequence).

The chain has TRBV2 and TRBJ1-5; D is perhaps TRBD1 (6 bases). CDR3 length equals 13 residues. The V end lost 6 bases, the J end lost 6 bases, and 12 bases lay between the germline ends. Per the germline V gene, CDR1 is SNHLY and CDR2 is FYNNEI. The CDR3 region is CASSTQGSQPQHF. The CDR3 bases are TGTGCCAGCAGCACCCAGGGGTCTCAGCCCCAGCATTTT.

The chain couples TRBV4-3 to TRBJ2-5, with D maybe TRBD2 (6 bases). Trimming left V 0 bases short and J 5 bases short, with 19 bases between. Germline lookup yields CDR1 LGHNA and CDR2 YSLEER. The CDR3 covers 17 residues. In nucleotides, the CDR3 is TGCGCCAGCAGCCAAGATAAGGCGGGGCGGCTGGGGGAGACCCAGTACTTC. The encoded protein is CASSQDKAGRLGETQYF.

The chain carries TRBV25-1 and TRBJ2-5; 9 bases line up with TRBD1. The trim removed 6 bases at V and 4 bases at J, leaving 6 bases unmatched. The CDR3 spans 14 residues. The germline V gene encodes CDR1 MGHDK and CDR2 SYGVNS. CDR3 residues: CASRSTGGGETQYF. For the CDR3, the DNA is TGTGCCAGCAGATCCACAGGGGGCGGAGAGACCCAGTACTTC.

The V call is TRBV7-2, the J call TRBJ2-5, with 11 bases fitting TRBD2. With 1 base clipped from V and 4 bases from J, the junction kept 5 bases outside the gene matches. The CDR3 is 16 residues long. Germline V CDR1 and CDR2: SGHTA, FQGNSA. CDR3 region: CASSLVGLAAGETQYF. The CDR3 DNA reads TGTGCCAGCAGCTTAGTGGGACTAGCGGCGGGAGAGACCCAGTACTTC.